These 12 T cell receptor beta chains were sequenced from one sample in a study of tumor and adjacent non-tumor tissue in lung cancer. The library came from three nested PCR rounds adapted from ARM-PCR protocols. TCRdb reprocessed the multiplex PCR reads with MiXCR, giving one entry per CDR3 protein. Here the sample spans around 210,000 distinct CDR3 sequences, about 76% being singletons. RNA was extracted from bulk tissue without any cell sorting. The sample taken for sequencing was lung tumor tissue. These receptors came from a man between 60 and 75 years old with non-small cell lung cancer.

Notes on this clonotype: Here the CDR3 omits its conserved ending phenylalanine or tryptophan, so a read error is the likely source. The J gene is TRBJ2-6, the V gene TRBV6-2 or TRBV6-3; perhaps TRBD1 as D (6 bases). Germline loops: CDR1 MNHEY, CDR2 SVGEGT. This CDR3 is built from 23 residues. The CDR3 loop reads CASSSTTGRVFQNKFSGANALTY. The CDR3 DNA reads TGTGCCAGCAGTTCAACGACAGGCCGTGTATTTCAGAACAAATTCTCTGGGGCCAACGCCCTGACTTAC.

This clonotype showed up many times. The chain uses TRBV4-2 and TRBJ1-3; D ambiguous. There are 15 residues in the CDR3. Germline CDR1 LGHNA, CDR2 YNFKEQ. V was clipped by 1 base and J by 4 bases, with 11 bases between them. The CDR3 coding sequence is TGTGCCAGCAGCCAAGTCTCTATAGAGGGAAACACCATATATTTT. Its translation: CASSQVSIEGNTIYF.

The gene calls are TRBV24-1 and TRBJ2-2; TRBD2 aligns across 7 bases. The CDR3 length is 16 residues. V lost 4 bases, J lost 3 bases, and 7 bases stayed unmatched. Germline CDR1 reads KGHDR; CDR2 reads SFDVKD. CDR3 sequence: CATSEPTSLHTGELFF. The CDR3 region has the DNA TGTGCCACCAGTGAGCCGACTAGCTTGCACACCGGGGAGCTGTTTTTT.

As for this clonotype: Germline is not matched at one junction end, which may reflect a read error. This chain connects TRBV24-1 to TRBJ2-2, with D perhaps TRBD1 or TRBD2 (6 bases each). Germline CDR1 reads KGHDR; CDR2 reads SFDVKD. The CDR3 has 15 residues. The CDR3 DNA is TGTGCCACCAGTGAAGCCGGGACACTTTCCCGGGAGCTGCTTTTT. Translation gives CATSEAGTLSRELLF.

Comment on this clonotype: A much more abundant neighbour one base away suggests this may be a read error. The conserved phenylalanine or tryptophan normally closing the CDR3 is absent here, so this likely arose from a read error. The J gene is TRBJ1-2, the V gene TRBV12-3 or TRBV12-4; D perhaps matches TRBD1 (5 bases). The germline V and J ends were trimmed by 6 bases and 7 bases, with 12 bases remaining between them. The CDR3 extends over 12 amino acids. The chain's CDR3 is CASSRDEVGYTL. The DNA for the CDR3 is TGTGCCAGCAGCAGGGACGAGGTTGGCTACACCTTA.

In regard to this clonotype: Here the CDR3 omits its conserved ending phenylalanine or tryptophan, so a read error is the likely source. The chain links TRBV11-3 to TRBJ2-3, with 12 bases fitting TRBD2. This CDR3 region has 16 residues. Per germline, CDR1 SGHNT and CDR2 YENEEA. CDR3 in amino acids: CASCLLAGGRTDTQYS. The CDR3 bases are TGTGCCAGCTGCTTACTAGCGGGGGGCCGCACAGATACGCAGTATTCT.

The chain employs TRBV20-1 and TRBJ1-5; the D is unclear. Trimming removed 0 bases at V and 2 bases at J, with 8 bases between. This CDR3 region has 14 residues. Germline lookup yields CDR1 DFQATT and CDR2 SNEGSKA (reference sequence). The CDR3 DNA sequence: TGCAGTGCTAGAGATATGAGCGGCAATCAGCCCCAGCATTTT. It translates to CSARDMSGNQPQHF.

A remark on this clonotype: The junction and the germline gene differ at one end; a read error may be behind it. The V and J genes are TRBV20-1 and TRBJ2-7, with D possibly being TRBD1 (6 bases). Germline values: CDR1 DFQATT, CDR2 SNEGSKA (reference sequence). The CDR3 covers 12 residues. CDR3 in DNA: TGCAGTGCTAGAGAGAGCAGGGGCGAGCAGTGCTTC. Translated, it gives CSARESRGEQCF.

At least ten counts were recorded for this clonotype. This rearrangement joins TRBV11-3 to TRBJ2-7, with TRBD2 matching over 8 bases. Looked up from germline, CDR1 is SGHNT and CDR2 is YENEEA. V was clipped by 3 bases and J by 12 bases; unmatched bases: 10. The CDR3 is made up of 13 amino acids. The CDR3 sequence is CASSFSTSARRYF. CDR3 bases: TGTGCCAGCAGCTTTTCGACTAGCGCCCGGCGGTACTTC.

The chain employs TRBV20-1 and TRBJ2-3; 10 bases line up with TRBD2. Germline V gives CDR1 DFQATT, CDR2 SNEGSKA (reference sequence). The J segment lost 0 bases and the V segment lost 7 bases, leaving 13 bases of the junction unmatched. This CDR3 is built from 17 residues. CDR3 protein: CSVLPLALAGSTDTQYF. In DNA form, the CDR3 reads TGCAGTGTCCTCCCTCTAGCACTAGCGGGGAGCACAGATACGCAGTATTTT.

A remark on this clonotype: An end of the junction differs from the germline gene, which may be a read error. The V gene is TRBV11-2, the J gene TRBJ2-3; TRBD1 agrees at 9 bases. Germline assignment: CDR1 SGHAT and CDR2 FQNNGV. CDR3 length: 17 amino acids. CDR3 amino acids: CASSVTRTGASTDMQYF. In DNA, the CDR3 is TGTGCCAGCAGCGTAACACGGACAGGGGCTAGTACAGATATGCAGTATTTT.

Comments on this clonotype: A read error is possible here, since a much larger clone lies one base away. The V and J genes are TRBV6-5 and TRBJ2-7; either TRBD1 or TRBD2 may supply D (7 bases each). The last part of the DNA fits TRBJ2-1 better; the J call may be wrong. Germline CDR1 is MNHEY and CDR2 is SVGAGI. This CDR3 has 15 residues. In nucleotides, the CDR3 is TGTGCCAGCAGTTACTGGGCAGGGGGGGCCTACGAGCAGTTCTTC. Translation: CASSYWAGGAYEQFF.